This T cell receptor (beta chain) is from a study of CD8 T cells in Susac syndrome. Notes on this clonotype: The antigen remains undetermined.

With random hexamers, reverse transcription was performed on about 0.5 to 1 ug of RNA. Multiplex PCR with immunoSEQ amplified the TCR beta CDR3 across 54 Vbeta and 13 Jbeta. One entry per CDR3 protein results from TCRdb running MiXCR on the immunoSEQ multiplex PCR reads. The repertoire includes 150,000 or so distinct CDR3 sequences, over 85% of them detected once, and 0.13% to 0.15% sits in the top ten. V was shortened by 2 bases and J by 6 bases, with 19 bases between the two germline ends. The CDR3 has 16 residues. Germline V gives CDR1 MNHEY, CDR2 SVGEGT. High-throughput TCR beta sequencing covered peripheral CD8+ and CD4+ T cells. FACS enriched CD8+ TEMRA cells, while bulk CD8+ and CD4+ were negatively isolated. Study-wide findings and caveats: A relatively small number of individuals underwent TCR sequencing and HLA analysis.

This chain links TRBV6-2 or TRBV6-3 with TRBJ1-1; D may be TRBD1 (5 bases). The sequence derives from a human donor in good health. Sequencing was performed on CD4+ T cells from PBMCs. CDR3 coding DNA: TGTGCCAGCAGTTACACAACCGGCAGGGTAGGCGCTGAAGCTTTCTTT. It codes for CASSYTTGRVGAEAFF.